Each of the 14 T cell receptor beta chains below was sequenced from the same sample in a study of beta chain features in type 1 diabetes. The whole isolated RNA underwent reverse transcription, so sequencing captured expressed TCRB transcripts. The assay was immunoSEQ multiplex PCR, and TCRdb's table has in-frame clones only and misses some. The sample carries 160,000 or so clones, less than 9.5% recorded once. The sequenced sample was central memory CD4+ T cells from blood. Receptors were obtained from a young woman in good health.

This clone was detected a few times. The V and J genes are TRBV4-2 and TRBJ1-2; D is possibly TRBD1 (6 bases). Germline V gene lookup returns CDR1 LGHNA and CDR2 YNFKEQ. This CDR3 is built from 15 residues. V dropped 4 bases and J dropped 2 bases, with 14 bases sitting between them. CDR3 coding DNA: TGTGCCAGCAGCCCCGGGGGGGGCGACAACTATGGCTACACCTTC. Translated, it gives CASSPGGGDNYGYTF.

The V call is TRBV18, the J call TRBJ2-7, with D possibly TRBD1 on 6 matching bases. Germline values: CDR1 KGHSH, CDR2 LQKENI. V was shortened by 4 bases and J by 5 bases, with 15 bases between the two germline ends. This CDR3 region has 14 residues. In nucleotides, the CDR3 is TGTGCCAGCTCACTGCACAGGGATGAGGACGAGCAGTACTTC. The encoded protein is CASSLHRDEDEQYF.

This chain joins TRBV5-1 and TRBJ2-7, with 14 bases lining up with TRBD2. Germline lookup yields CDR1 SGHRS and CDR2 YFSETQ. Trimming took 0 bases from V and 0 from J; bases not matched to a gene: 5. The CDR3 length is 18 residues. The CDR3, as DNA: TGCGCCAGCAGCTTGGACGGGACTAGCGGGGGAACCTCCTACGAGCAGTACTTC. It codes for CASSLDGTSGGTSYEQYF.

This clone was counted a few times. Other DNA sequences of this sample code for an identical CDR3. The chain has TRBV15 and TRBJ2-7; D not resolved. V dropped 0 bases and J dropped 3 bases, with 6 bases sitting between them. The CDR3 runs 13 residues. CDR1 is LNHNV and CDR2 is YYDKDF in the germline V gene (reference sequence). The CDR3 nucleotides are TGTGCCACCAGCAGAGAAGGCGGCTACGAGCAGTACTTC. It encodes CATSREGGYEQYF.

The chain employs TRBV18 and TRBJ2-5, with D maybe TRBD2 (5 bases). This CDR3 has 16 amino acids. Germline CDR1 is KGHSH and CDR2 is LQKENI. The V end lost 4 bases, the J end lost 2 bases, and 17 bases lay between the germline ends. CDR3 residues: CASSRAVHAKQETQYF. The CDR3 DNA reads as TGTGCCAGCTCACGAGCGGTCCACGCAAAACAAGAGACCCAGTACTTC.

This clone was picked up a small number of times. V and J are TRBV25-1 and TRBJ1-4, with D unresolved. This CDR3 is built from 13 residues. With 10 bases removed from V and 7 bases from J, the gap between germline ends came to 16 bases. CDR1 MGHDK and CDR2 SYGVNS come from the germline V gene. CDR3 nucleotide sequence: TGTGCCACCAGACCCGGGAATACTGAAAAACTGTTTTTT. Residues: CATRPGNTEKLFF.

This clone turned up a few times. The identical CDR3 is also encoded by other nucleotide sequences in the sample. This chain links TRBV5-1 with TRBJ1-1; D gene unclear. Germline lookup yields CDR1 SGHRS and CDR2 YFSETQ. V was clipped by 2 bases and J by 3 bases, with 5 bases between them. The length of the CDR3 is 12 residues. In nucleotides, the CDR3 is TGCGCCAGCAGCTTTGGAGACACTGAAGCTTTCTTT. This encodes CASSFGDTEAFF.

Ten or more counts support this clone. This chain connects TRBV29-1 to TRBJ2-5; possibly TRBD2 for D (5 bases). V was clipped by 6 bases and J by 5 bases, with 7 bases between them. The CDR3 is 10 residues long. The germline CDR1 and CDR2 sequences are SQVTM and ANQGSEA. In DNA form, the CDR3 reads TGCAGCGTGGAGGACGAGACCCAGTACTTC. Its protein product is CSVEDETQYF. The whole variable domain, filled in from reference TRBV29-1 and TRBJ2-5, reads SAVISQKPSRDICQRGTSLTIQCQVDSQVTMMFWYRQQPGQSLTLIATANQGSEATYESGFVIDKFPISRPNLTFSTLTVSNMSPEDSSIYLCSVEDETQYFGPGTRLLVL.

This clone was seen only a few times. In DNA, the CDR3 is TGTGCCAGTAGTGAGGCCCGCCCAGCAGATACGCAGTATTTT. It translates to CASSEARPADTQYF. This chain connects TRBV19 to TRBJ2-3; D is unclear. This CDR3 has 14 amino acids. V was shortened by 5 bases and J by 4 bases, with 13 bases between the two germline ends. Germline loops: CDR1 LNHDA, CDR2 SQIVND (reference sequence).

This clone was seen only a few times. This rearrangement joins TRBV5-1 to TRBJ2-3; 7 bases fit TRBD2. Germline CDR1 SGHRS, CDR2 YFSETQ. V gave up 3 bases and J gave up 5 bases; unmatched junction bases: 9. This CDR3 region has 15 residues. This chain's CDR3 is CASSSLSGAGDTQYF. The CDR3 DNA reads TGCGCCAGCAGCTCGCTCAGCGGGGCCGGAGATACGCAGTATTTT.

This clone was detected a few times. The CDR3 DNA reads TGCGCCAGCAGCCTACAAGGACAGGGCGAGGCGTACTTC. It translates to CASSLQGQGEAYF. The chain links TRBV5-1 to TRBJ2-7, with 8 bases lining up with TRBD1. Germline values: CDR1 SGHRS, CDR2 YFSETQ. The V gene end was trimmed by 4 bases and the J gene end by 12 bases; junction bases not matched to a gene: 12. This CDR3 spans 13 amino acids.

V and J are TRBV7-2 and TRBJ2-7; 11 bases line up with TRBD1. The CDR3 extends over 15 amino acids. V trimming: 5 bases; J trimming: 4 bases; junction bases outside the gene matches: 7. Germline-derived CDR1 and CDR2 are SGHTA and FQGNSA. The CDR3 nucleotides are TGTGCCAGCAGCCCAAGGACAGGGGGCGAGTACGAGCAGTACTTC. Translating it yields CASSPRTGGEYEQYF.

V is TRBV6-6 and J is TRBJ1-1; TRBD1 might be the D (6 bases). CDR1 is MNHNY, CDR2 SVGAGI, per germline (reference sequence). The CDR3 is 12 amino acids. Trimming pared 9 bases from V and 7 bases from J, leaving 15 bases between. For the CDR3, the DNA is TGTGCCAGTCAAGGGGGTTCGGGTGAAGCTTTCTTT. Amino acids: CASQGGSGEAFF.

The V and J genes are TRBV5-1 and TRBJ2-1; the D is unclear. V was shortened by 4 bases and J by 6 bases, with 17 bases between the two germline ends. The germline V gene encodes CDR1 SGHRS and CDR2 YFSETQ. The CDR3 is 15 residues long. CDR3 DNA: TGCGCCAGCAGCCAAACTTCCCTAGAGGCCAATGAGCAGTTCTTC. Translated, it gives CASSQTSLEANEQFF. The full variable domain, with the rest looked up from reference TRBV5-1 and TRBJ2-1, is KAGVTQTPRYLIKTRGQQVTLSCSPISGHRSVSWYQQTPGQGLQFLFEYFSETQRNKGNFPGRFSGRQFSNSRSEMNVSTLELGDSALYLCASSQTSLEANEQFFGPGTRLTVL.